The TCR beta chain under discussion was sequenced for a study of T-cell reconstitution after alpha-beta-depleted transplantation in children. This CDR3 region has 14 residues. The V gene end was trimmed by 6 bases and the J gene end by 3 bases; junction bases not matched to a gene: 8. CDR1 and CDR2 (germline): SNHLY, FYNNEI. The library targeted TCRbeta and was prepared with unique molecular identifiers. MiXCR was run by TCRdb on the PCR reads, yielding one entry per CDR3 protein. The sample consists of over 100,000 distinct CDR3 sequences, 10% of them appearing once. This sample comprised PBMCs, obtained before TCRalphabeta/CD19-depleted stem cell transplant. The V call is TRBV2, the J call TRBJ2-7, with 7 bases identical to TRBD2. The sequence came from a boy between 2 and 10 years old with acute lymphoblastic leukemia, due to receive a stem cell transplant. This CDR3 reads CASSAVGGFYEQYF. For the CDR3, the DNA is TGTGCCAGCAGCGCGGTGGGGGGGTTCTACGAGCAGTACTTC.